This T cell receptor (beta chain) was obtained from a study of radiation and T cells in renal cell carcinoma. Sequencing was performed with immunoSEQ multiplex PCR; in TCRdb, only in-frame clones are kept and a portion is missing. The table has about 130,000 clones, 81% seen once. Time point meaning: blood 2 weeks post-SBRT. The sample's treatment: 15 Gy SBRT to primary tumor, nephrectomy 4 weeks later. The junction had 8 bases not matched to a gene; V was cut back by 4 bases and J by 1 base. The CDR3 runs 16 residues. Germline CDR1 is LGHNA and CDR2 is YSLEER. The rearrangement links TRBV4-3 to TRBJ2-3; 7 bases are a match to TRBD2. The sample here was blood, taken from a patient whose treatment included radiotherapy and nephrectomy. The source is a man aged 45-65 years with renal cell carcinoma. The DNA for the CDR3 is TGCGCCAGCAGCCCCGGAAGCCTAGCGGGCACAGATACGCAGTATTTT. The encoded protein is CASSPGSLAGTDTQYF.